These 26 T cell receptor beta chains originate from one sample sequenced in a study of blood T cell repertoires in COVID-19. Sequencing was performed with immunoSEQ multiplex PCR; in TCRdb, only in-frame clones are kept and a portion is missing. The sample contains approximately 300,000 clones, around 87% of which appear only once. Sequences were obtained from PBMCs or T cells enriched from blood (not recorded which). All receptors derive from a young woman with acute COVID-19.

V is TRBV2 and J is TRBJ1-6, with TRBD1 matching 8 bases. CDR3 length: 14 amino acids. The J segment lost 10 bases and the V segment lost 8 bases, leaving 10 bases of the junction unmatched. CDR1 is SNHLY, CDR2 FYNNEI, per germline. CDR3 bases: TGTGCCAGCCGCTACAGGGGGGGCGACTCACCCCTCCACTTT. Translation gives CASRYRGGDSPLHF.

The chain uses TRBV5-1 and TRBJ1-4; no definite D call. Germline V CDR1 and CDR2: SGHRS, YFSETQ. V lost 4 bases and J 0 bases, leaving 4 bases between the germline ends. The CDR3 is made up of 13 amino acids. CDR3 protein: CASSLATNEKLFF. The CDR3, as DNA: TGCGCCAGCAGCCTCGCAACTAATGAAAAACTGTTTTTT.

The chain has TRBV6-5 and TRBJ2-1, with 7 positions matching TRBD2. The CDR3 is 15 amino acids. CDR1 is MNHEY, CDR2 SVGAGI, per germline. The ends lost 4 bases at V and 3 bases at J; junction bases unmatched: 6. CDR3 in DNA: TGTGCCAGCAGTTTTGCGCGGGAGAGCTACAATGAGCAGTTCTTC. Its translation is CASSFARESYNEQFF.

This sequence joins TRBV10-3 and TRBJ2-3, with 7 bases aligning to TRBD1. Looked up from germline, CDR1 is ENHRY and CDR2 is SYGVKD. This CDR3 region has 14 residues. The junction had 1 base not matched to a gene; V was cut back by 4 bases and J by 0 bases. CDR3: CAISAGQSTDTQYF. For the CDR3, the DNA is TGTGCCATCAGTGCGGGACAGAGCACAGATACGCAGTATTTT.

V gene TRBV13 combines with J gene TRBJ2-5; TRBD2 matches at 9 bases. V was pared by 5 bases and J by 0 bases, with 7 bases of the junction left unmatched. The V gene's germline CDR1 is PRHDT and CDR2 FYEKMQ (reference sequence). The CDR3 totals 16 residues. The CDR3 DNA follows: TGTGCCAGCAGCGTCGATACTAGCGGGTACCAAGAGACCCAGTACTTC. This sequence encodes CASSVDTSGYQETQYF.

The chain is built from TRBV28 and TRBJ1-2; D not resolved. CDR1 is MDHEN and CDR2 is SYDVKM in the germline V gene. Trimming took 7 bases from V and 4 from J, leaving 13 bases between them. CDR3 length: 13 residues. The CDR3 bases are TGTGCCAGCACCTCCCCTTCAGGCTATGGCTACACCTTC. As protein: CASTSPSGYGYTF.

This clone was counted once. The rearrangement joins TRBV28 to TRBJ1-1, with 9 bases fitting TRBD1. Trimming took 2 bases from V and 4 from J; bases not matched to a gene: 11. This CDR3 region has 17 residues. CDR1 is MDHEN, CDR2 SYDVKM, per germline. The chain's CDR3 is CASSLGTGGVLSTEAFF. The DNA for the CDR3 is TGTGCCAGCAGTTTAGGTACAGGGGGCGTTTTAAGCACTGAAGCTTTCTTT. The complete variable domain, with remaining parts taken from reference TRBV28 and TRBJ1-1, reads DVKVTQSSRYLVKRTGEKVFLECVQDMDHENMFWYRQDPGLGLRLIYFSYDVKMKEKGDIPEGYSVSREKKERFSLILESASTNQTSMYLCASSLGTGGVLSTEAFFGQGTRLTVV.

This chain joins TRBV28 and TRBJ1-2; D is possibly TRBD1 (6 bases). Germline-derived CDR1 and CDR2 are MDHEN and SYDVKM. The CDR3 has 11 residues. The germline V and J ends were trimmed by 5 bases and 7 bases, with 8 bases remaining between them. CDR3 in amino acids: CASSQQGGYTF. DNA for the CDR3: TGTGCCAGCAGTCAACAGGGTGGCTACACCTTC.

The chain links TRBV6-5 to TRBJ1-6; TRBD1 aligns across 10 bases. Per germline, CDR1 MNHEY and CDR2 SVGAGI. The J segment lost 10 bases and the V segment lost 6 bases, leaving 6 bases of the junction unmatched. CDR3 length equals 14 residues. The CDR3 reads CASRPDRGFSPLHF. In DNA, the CDR3 is TGTGCCAGCAGGCCGGACAGGGGGTTCTCACCCCTCCACTTT.

CDR3 bases: TGCGCCAGCAGCACCGGGACTTCCAGCACAGATACGCAGTATTTT. Protein product: CASSTGTSSTDTQYF. The chain is built from TRBV5-1 and TRBJ2-3; perhaps TRBD2 as D (6 bases). V was trimmed by 4 bases and J by 0 bases, leaving 12 bases between them. Germline assignment: CDR1 SGHRS and CDR2 YFSETQ. CDR3 length: 15 residues.

This chain connects TRBV15 to TRBJ2-7; 10 nucleotides align to TRBD1. The germline CDR1 and CDR2 sequences are LNHNV and YYDKDF (reference sequence). Germline trimming cut 3 bases from V and 3 bases from J; bases unmatched to any gene: 8. This CDR3 comprises 16 residues. The CDR3 DNA sequence: TGTGCCACCAGCAGTGGATTGGGACAGGGGAACTACGAGCAGTACTTC. Translation: CATSSGLGQGNYEQYF.

The chain employs TRBV28 and TRBJ1-1, with 7 positions matching TRBD1. Germline trimming cut 7 bases from V and 8 bases from J; bases unmatched to any gene: 13. Germline V CDR1 and CDR2: MDHEN, SYDVKM. The CDR3 is 14 residues long. The chain's CDR3 is CASTTSFSTGEAFF. DNA for the CDR3: TGTGCCAGCACCACCTCCTTTTCGACAGGGGAAGCTTTCTTT. The full variable domain, in which reference TRBV28 and TRBJ1-1 provide the parts outside the CDR3, is DVKVTQSSRYLVKRTGEKVFLECVQDMDHENMFWYRQDPGLGLRLIYFSYDVKMKEKGDIPEGYSVSREKKERFSLILESASTNQTSMYLCASTTSFSTGEAFFGQGTRLTVV.

The chain links TRBV11-3 to TRBJ1-6; possible D gene TRBD1, 6 bases. CDR3 length equals 13 residues. The V gene lost 5 bases and the J gene lost 9 bases, with 11 bases spanning the gap. Germline V gene lookup returns CDR1 SGHNT and CDR2 YENEEA. The CDR3 spells CASSTETGSPLHF. The CDR3 nucleotides are TGTGCCAGCAGCACCGAGACAGGTTCACCCCTCCACTTT.

The chain recombines TRBV12-3 or TRBV12-4 with TRBJ1-2, with D uncertain. The CDR3 sequence is 13 residues long. The germline V and J ends were trimmed by 2 bases and 4 bases, with 8 bases remaining between them. CDR3 protein: CASSLNSGYGYTF. CDR3 coding DNA: TGTGCCAGCAGTTTAAATTCAGGCTATGGCTACACCTTC.

The gene calls are TRBV14 and TRBJ2-1, with 8 bases lining up with TRBD2. V shed 1 base and J 3 bases; nucleotides not matched to a gene: 5. Germline values: CDR1 SGHDN, CDR2 FVKESK. This CDR3 spans 16 amino acids. The CDR3: CASSQVTSGRYNEQFF. CDR3 bases: TGTGCCAGCAGCCAAGTTACTAGCGGACGCTACAATGAGCAGTTCTTC.

V usage is TRBV2 and J usage is TRBJ1-5, with D possibly matching TRBD1 (5 bases). Germline loops: CDR1 SNHLY, CDR2 FYNNEI. V lost 7 bases, J lost 0 bases, and 13 bases lay in between. The CDR3 length is 15 residues. CDR3 nucleotide sequence: TGTGCCAGCACCCTGGACAATCATAGCAATCAGCCCCAGCATTTT. Encoded protein: CASTLDNHSNQPQHF.

V and J are TRBV15 and TRBJ2-2; the match to TRBD2 covers 8 bases. From germline, CDR1 is LNHNV and CDR2 YYDKDF (reference sequence). This CDR3 has 16 amino acids. V gave up 5 bases and J gave up 4 bases; unmatched junction bases: 9. Here the CDR3 reads CATSFSSGTTTGELFF. The CDR3 DNA reads TGTGCCACCAGCTTTAGTAGCGGGACGACCACCGGGGAGCTGTTTTTT. Full variable domain (rest looked up from reference TRBV15 and TRBJ2-2): DAMVIQNPRYQVTQFGKPVTLSCSQTLNHNVMYWYQQKSSQAPKLLFHYYDKDFNNEADTPDNFQSRRPNTSFCFLDIRSPGLGDTAMYLCATSFSSGTTTGELFFGEGSRLTVL.

V and J are TRBV28 and TRBJ2-1; 11 nucleotides line up with TRBD2. Trimming at V came to 7 bases and at J to 8 bases, leaving 7 bases not matched to a gene. The germline gives CDR1 MDHEN, CDR2 SYDVKM. The CDR3 runs 14 residues. This CDR3 is CASKASGRFYEQFF. The DNA of the CDR3 is TGTGCCAGCAAAGCTAGCGGGAGGTTCTATGAGCAGTTCTTC.

The chain has TRBV5-1 and TRBJ2-7, with 8 nucleotides matching TRBD1. In germline, CDR1 is SGHRS, CDR2 YFSETQ. J gave up 4 bases and V 0 bases, and 3 bases lay outside the gene matches. The CDR3 sequence is 14 residues long. CDR3 amino acids: CASSLETGVYEQYF. The CDR3 region has the DNA TGCGCCAGCAGCTTGGAGACAGGGGTTTACGAGCAGTACTTC.

J is TRBJ1-2 and V is TRBV24-1, with D uncertain. Germline V gene lookup returns CDR1 KGHDR and CDR2 SFDVKD. V was shortened by 5 bases and J by 4 bases, with 19 bases between the two germline ends. CDR3 length: 16 residues. The CDR3 DNA sequence: TGTGCCACCAGTGCCCCTAAAGCAGCGTCGATCTATGGCTACACCTTC. The encoded protein is CATSAPKAASIYGYTF.

V gene TRBV18 combines with J gene TRBJ1-1; no definite D call. Germline CDR1 KGHSH, CDR2 LQKENI. The ends were cut back, 4 bases at V and 7 bases at J, with 13 bases in the middle. The CDR3 has 13 amino acids. Here the CDR3 DNA reads TGTGCCAGCTCACTGGCGCCCCGGGATGAAGCTTTCTTT. Encoded protein: CASSLAPRDEAFF.

In its sample, this clone was seen once. The chain combines TRBV12-3 or TRBV12-4 with TRBJ1-2, with D perhaps matching TRBD1 (5 bases). V lost 3 bases and J 6 bases, leaving 11 bases between the germline ends. This CDR3 has 13 residues. Here the CDR3 DNA reads TGTGCCAGCAGTTTCCTCAGGGAAAATGGCTACACCTTC. This encodes CASSFLRENGYTF.

This clone was detected once. CDR3 in DNA: TGCAGCGTTGTCAGGGGCTCGCAAGCCAAAAACATTCAGTACTTC. Translation: CSVVRGSQAKNIQYF. The chain employs TRBV29-1 and TRBJ2-4; D possibly corresponds to TRBD1 (6 bases). V was clipped by 4 bases and J by 0 bases, with 13 bases between them. The CDR3 contains 15 residues. The V gene's germline CDR1 is SQVTM and CDR2 ANQGSEA.

The chain couples TRBV28 to TRBJ2-1; weak D call: TRBD1 (6 bases). CDR1 is MDHEN and CDR2 is SYDVKM in the germline V gene. Trimming took 3 bases from V and 9 from J, leaving 15 bases between them. This CDR3 region has 14 residues. The CDR3, as DNA: TGTGCCAGCAGTTTTCAAACATCAGGGGCTGAGCAGTTCTTC. Translated: CASSFQTSGAEQFF.

The chain combines TRBV28 with TRBJ2-5; TRBD2 matches at 9 bases. The CDR3 consists of 17 residues. The junction had 17 bases not matched to a gene; V was cut back by 3 bases and J by 9 bases. Per germline, CDR1 MDHEN and CDR2 SYDVKM. CDR3 sequence reads: CASSLGAGGDLSGAQYF. The CDR3 DNA reads as TGTGCCAGCAGTTTGGGAGCGGGGGGAGACCTCAGTGGGGCCCAGTACTTC.

This chain connects TRBV28 to TRBJ2-7; weak D call: TRBD1 (6 bases). Germline CDR1 reads MDHEN; CDR2 reads SYDVKM. The CDR3 runs 14 residues. V shed 5 bases and J shed 7 bases, with 18 bases lying between them. CDR3 coding DNA: TGTGCCAGCAGTCCACCCCCCCAGGGGCGTGAGCAGTACTTC. Residues: CASSPPPQGREQYF.